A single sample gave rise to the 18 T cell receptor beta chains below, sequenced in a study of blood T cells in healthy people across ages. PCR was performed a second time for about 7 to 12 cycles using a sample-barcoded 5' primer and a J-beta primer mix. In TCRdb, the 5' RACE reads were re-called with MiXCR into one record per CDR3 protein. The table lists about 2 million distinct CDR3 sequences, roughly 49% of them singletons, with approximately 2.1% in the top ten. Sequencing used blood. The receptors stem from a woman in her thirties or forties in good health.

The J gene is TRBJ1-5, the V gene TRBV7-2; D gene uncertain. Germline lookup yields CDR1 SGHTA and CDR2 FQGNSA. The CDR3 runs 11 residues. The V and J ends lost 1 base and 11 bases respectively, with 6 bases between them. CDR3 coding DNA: TGTGCCAGCAGCTTAGGGCCAACCCAGCATTTT. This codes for CASSLGPTQHF.

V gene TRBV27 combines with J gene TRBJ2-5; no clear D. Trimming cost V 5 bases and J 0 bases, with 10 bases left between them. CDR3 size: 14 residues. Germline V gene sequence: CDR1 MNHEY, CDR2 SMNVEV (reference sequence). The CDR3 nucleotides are TGTGCCAGCAGTCCGTTCCGGGACCAAGAGACCCAGTACTTC. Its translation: CASSPFRDQETQYF.

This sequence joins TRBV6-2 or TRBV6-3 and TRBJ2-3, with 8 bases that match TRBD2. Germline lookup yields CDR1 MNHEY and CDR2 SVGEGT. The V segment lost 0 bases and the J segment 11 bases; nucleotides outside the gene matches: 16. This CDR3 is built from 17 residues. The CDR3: CASSYSIGSAGGPLQYF. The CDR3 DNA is TGTGCCAGCAGTTACTCGATTGGGAGTGCGGGGGGCCCCTTGCAGTATTTT.

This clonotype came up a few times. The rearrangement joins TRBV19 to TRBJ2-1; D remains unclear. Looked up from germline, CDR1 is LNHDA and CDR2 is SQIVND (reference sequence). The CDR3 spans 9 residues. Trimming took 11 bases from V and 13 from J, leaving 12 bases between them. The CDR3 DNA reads TGTGCCTCCGGGCTGGATCAGTTCTTC. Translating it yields CASGLDQFF.

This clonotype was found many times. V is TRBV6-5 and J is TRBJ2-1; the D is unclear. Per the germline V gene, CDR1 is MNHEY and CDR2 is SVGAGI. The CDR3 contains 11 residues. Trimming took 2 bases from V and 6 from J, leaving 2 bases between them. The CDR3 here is CASSYRNEQFF. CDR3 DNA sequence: TGTGCCAGCAGTTACCGCAATGAGCAGTTCTTC.

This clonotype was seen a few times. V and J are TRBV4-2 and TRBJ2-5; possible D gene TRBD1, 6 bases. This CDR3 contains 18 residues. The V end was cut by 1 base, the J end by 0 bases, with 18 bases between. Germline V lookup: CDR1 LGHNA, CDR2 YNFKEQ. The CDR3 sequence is CASSQVRSRQGNQETQYF. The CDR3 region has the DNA TGTGCCAGCAGCCAAGTGCGATCTCGGCAGGGGAACCAAGAGACCCAGTACTTC.

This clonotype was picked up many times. CDR3 DNA sequence: TGCGCCAGCAGCTCCGGGACAGGGGGCGCAGATACGCAGTATTTT. It is translated as CASSSGTGGADTQYF. J is TRBJ2-3 and V is TRBV4-3, with TRBD1 identical over 12 bases. The germline V gene has CDR1 LGHNA and CDR2 YSLEER. After removal of 5 bases from V and 4 bases from J, the junction contained 4 bases not matched to a gene. The CDR3 extends over 15 amino acids.

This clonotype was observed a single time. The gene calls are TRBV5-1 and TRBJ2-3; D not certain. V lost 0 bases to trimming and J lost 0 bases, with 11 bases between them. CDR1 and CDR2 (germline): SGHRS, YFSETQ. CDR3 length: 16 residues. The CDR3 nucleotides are TGCGCCAGCAGCTTGGCCAGGCTTCTTAGCACAGATACGCAGTATTTT. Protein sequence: CASSLARLLSTDTQYF.

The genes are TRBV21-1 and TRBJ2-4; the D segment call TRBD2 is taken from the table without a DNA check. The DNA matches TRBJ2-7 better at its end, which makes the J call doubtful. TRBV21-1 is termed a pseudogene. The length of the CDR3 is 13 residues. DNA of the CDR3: TGTGCCAGCAGCAACCGGGACTATAACGAGCAGTACTTC. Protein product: CASSNRDYNEQYF.

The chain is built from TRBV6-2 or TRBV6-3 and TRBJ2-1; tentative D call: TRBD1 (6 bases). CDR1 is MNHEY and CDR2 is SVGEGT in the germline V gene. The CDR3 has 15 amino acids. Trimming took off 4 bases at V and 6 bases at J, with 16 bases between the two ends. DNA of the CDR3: TGTGCCAGCAGTTCTAACAGGGTTCCACTCAATGAGCAGTTCTTC. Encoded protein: CASSSNRVPLNEQFF.

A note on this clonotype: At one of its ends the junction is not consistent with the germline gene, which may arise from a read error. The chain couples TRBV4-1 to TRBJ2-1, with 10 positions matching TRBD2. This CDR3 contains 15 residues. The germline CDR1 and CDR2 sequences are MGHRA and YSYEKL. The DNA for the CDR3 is TGCACCAGCAGCCTAGCGGGGGACTCCTACAATGAGCAGTTCTTC. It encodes CTSSLAGDSYNEQFF.

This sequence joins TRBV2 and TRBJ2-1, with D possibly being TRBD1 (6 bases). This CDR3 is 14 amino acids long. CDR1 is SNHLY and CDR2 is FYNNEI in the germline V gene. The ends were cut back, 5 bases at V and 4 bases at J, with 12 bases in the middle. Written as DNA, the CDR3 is TGTGCCAGCAGTTACCAAAGGGGGTACAATGAGCAGTTCTTC. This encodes CASSYQRGYNEQFF.

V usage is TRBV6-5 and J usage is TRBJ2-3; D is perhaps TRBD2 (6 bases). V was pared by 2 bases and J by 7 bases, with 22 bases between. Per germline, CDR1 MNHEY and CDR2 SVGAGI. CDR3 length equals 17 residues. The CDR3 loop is CASSYASGDPSRNTQYF. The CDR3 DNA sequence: TGTGCCAGCAGTTACGCGTCGGGGGACCCTTCCAGGAATACGCAGTATTTT.

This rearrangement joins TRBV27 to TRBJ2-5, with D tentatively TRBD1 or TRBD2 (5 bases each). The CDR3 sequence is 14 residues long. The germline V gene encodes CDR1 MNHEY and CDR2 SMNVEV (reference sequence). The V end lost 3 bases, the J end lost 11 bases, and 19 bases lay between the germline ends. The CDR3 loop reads CASSLGRLSNEQYF. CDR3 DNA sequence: TGTGCCAGCAGTTTGGGACGGCTGTCGAATGAGCAGTACTTC.

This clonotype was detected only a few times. The CDR3 nucleotides read TGTGCCAGCTCACCGACAGGGGAACGTTCACCCCTCCACTTT. Amino acids: CASSPTGERSPLHF. This chain links TRBV18 with TRBJ1-6; 8 bases are shared with TRBD1. CDR1 and CDR2 (germline): KGHSH, LQKENI. The trim removed 3 bases at V and 9 bases at J, leaving 4 bases unmatched. CDR3 length: 14 amino acids.

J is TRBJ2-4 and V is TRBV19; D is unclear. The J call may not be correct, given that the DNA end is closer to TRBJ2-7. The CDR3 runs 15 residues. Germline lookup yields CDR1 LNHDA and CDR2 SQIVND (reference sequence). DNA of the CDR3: TGTGCCAGTAGTATCAACGGCCAGGCCAACTACGAGCAGTACTTC. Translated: CASSINGQANYEQYF.

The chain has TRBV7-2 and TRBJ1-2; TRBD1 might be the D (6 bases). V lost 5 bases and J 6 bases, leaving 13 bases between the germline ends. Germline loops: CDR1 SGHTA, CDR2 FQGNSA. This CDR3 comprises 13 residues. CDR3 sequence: CASSVPGANGYTF. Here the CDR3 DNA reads TGTGCCAGCAGCGTACCGGGGGCGAATGGCTACACCTTC.

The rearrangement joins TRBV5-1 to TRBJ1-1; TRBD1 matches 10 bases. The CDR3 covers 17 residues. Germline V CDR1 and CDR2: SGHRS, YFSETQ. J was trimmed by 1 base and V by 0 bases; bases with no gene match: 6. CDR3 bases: TGCGCCAGCAGCTTGGCGGGACAGGGGACCTCGAACACTGAAGCTTTCTTT. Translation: CASSLAGQGTSNTEAFF.